The 9 T cell receptor beta chains below were found in one sample sequenced in a study of beta chain bispecific antibodies for T cell cancers. Findings and caveats of the study: Normal T cells contributed less of the targeted TRBV signal than the leukemia cells did.

Their target antigens are unknown. TCRdb reanalysed the 5' RACE reads using MiXCR and keeps one entry per CDR3 protein. The sample carries 17,000 or so distinct CDR3 sequences, around 2.1% recorded once. Blood mononuclear cells were expanded for 3 days using either OKT3 anti-CD3 antibody or CD3/CD28 beads. The sample was healthy donor T cells cultured with leukemia cells. These TCRs come from a human donor in good health. Some clones in this sample may be carry-over from other donors' samples.

This clonotype was observed at least ten times. This chain links TRBV6-5 with TRBJ2-1; a weak D match, TRBD2 (6 bases). The CDR3 is made up of 14 amino acids. The V end was cut by 5 bases, the J end by 6 bases, with 14 bases between. The germline V gene encodes CDR1 MNHEY and CDR2 SVGAGI. CDR3 sequence (DNA): TGTGCCAGCAGTGGAGGGGACCAGGGCAATGAGCAGTTCTTC. Its protein product is CASSGGDQGNEQFF.

Ten or more counts support this clonotype. This chain links TRBV7-3 with TRBJ1-1, with D unresolved. The CDR3 length is 13 residues. V shed 5 bases and J shed 4 bases, with 11 bases lying between them. Germline CDR1 is SGHTA and CDR2 is FQGTGA. CDR3 in amino acids: CASSTYSTTEAFF. In DNA, the CDR3 is TGTGCCAGCAGCACATACAGTACCACTGAAGCTTTCTTT.

This clonotype appeared many times. The chain uses TRBV27 and TRBJ1-2; D may be TRBD1 (6 bases). This CDR3 comprises 16 residues. Germline CDR1 MNHEY, CDR2 SMNVEV (reference sequence). Trimming cost V 0 bases and J 4 bases, with 15 bases left between them. CDR3 bases: TGTGCCAGCAGTTTATCGAACAGGGCCACCCTCTATGGCTACACCTTC. It codes for CASSLSNRATLYGYTF.

This clonotype was detected many times. This sequence joins TRBV2 and TRBJ2-5; TRBD1 matches 8 bases. The CDR3 extends over 16 amino acids. The germline gives CDR1 SNHLY, CDR2 FYNNEI. V was pared by 6 bases and J by 3 bases, with 12 bases of the junction left unmatched. In nucleotides, the CDR3 is TGTGCCAGCAGCCAGGGGGCAGGGGAAGGTGAAGAGACCCAGTACTTC. This codes for CASSQGAGEGEETQYF.

By sample share, this clonotype is medium-sized (0.01 to 0.1%). The V call is TRBV3-1, the J call TRBJ2-5; possibly TRBD2 for D (6 bases). CDR1 is LGHDT, CDR2 YNNKEL, per germline (reference sequence). Trimming removed 3 bases from V and 7 bases from J, with 21 bases in between. CDR3 length: 16 residues. The CDR3 DNA is TGTGCCAGCAGCCATGAACAAGCGGGCCGCGGAGGGACCCAGTACTTC. Protein: CASSHEQAGRGGTQYF.

This clonotype was seen many times. The chain carries TRBV20-1 and TRBJ2-4; 9 nucleotides align to TRBD1. Germline CDR1 DFQATT, CDR2 SNEGSKA (reference sequence). The ends lost 3 bases at V and 6 bases at J; junction bases unmatched: 3. This CDR3 comprises 13 residues. Here the CDR3 reads CSASGTGINIQYF. DNA for the CDR3: TGCAGTGCTAGTGGGACAGGGATAAACATTCAGTACTTC.

This clonotype occurred many times. V and J are TRBV19 and TRBJ1-5, with D perhaps TRBD1 (6 bases). The CDR3 runs to 15 residues. Germline V CDR1 and CDR2: LNHDA, SQIVND (reference sequence). V was cut by 3 bases and J by 3 bases, with 12 bases left in between. CDR3 region: CASSIGGAFNQPQHF. The CDR3, as DNA: TGTGCCAGTAGTATTGGGGGGGCATTCAATCAGCCCCAGCATTTT.

In this sample, this clonotype turned up many times. This chain uses TRBV10-3 with TRBJ2-2; the match to TRBD2 covers 8 bases. Germline CDR1 ENHRY, CDR2 SYGVKD. Losses at the gene ends were 10 bases for V and 2 bases for J; bases not matched to a gene: 6. This CDR3 spans 14 amino acids. The CDR3 here is CANSGGVNTGELFF. CDR3 in DNA: TGTGCCAACAGCGGGGGCGTAAACACCGGGGAGCTGTTTTTT.

This clonotype was seen ten or more times. The chain has TRBV29-1 and TRBJ2-1, with D unresolved. V lost 7 bases and J 8 bases, leaving 21 bases between the germline ends. The CDR3 sequence is 14 residues long. Looked up from germline, CDR1 is SQVTM and CDR2 is ANQGSEA. Here the CDR3 reads CSAETSMGFDEQFF. The CDR3, as DNA: TGCAGCGCAGAGACATCTATGGGATTCGATGAGCAGTTCTTC.